These 5 T cell receptor beta chains share one sample of origin, sequenced in a study of blood T cell repertoires in COVID-19. Sequencing was performed with immunoSEQ multiplex PCR; in TCRdb, only in-frame clones are kept and a portion is missing. The sample holds over 70,000 clones, roughly nine tenths seen once. The specimen was peripheral blood. The source of these receptors is a man aged 45-60 years with COVID-19, enrolled during active disease.

This rearrangement joins TRBV7-3 to TRBJ2-3, with 12 bases lining up with TRBD2. Losses at the gene ends were 0 bases for V and 4 bases for J; bases not matched to a gene: 5. This CDR3 has 17 residues. CDR1 is SGHTA, CDR2 FQGTGA, per germline. The CDR3 sequence: CASSLTALAGGSDTQYF. As DNA, the CDR3 is TGTGCCAGCAGCTTAACCGCCCTAGCGGGAGGGTCAGATACGCAGTATTTT.

About this clone: Other DNA sequences from this sample encode an identical CDR3 as well. The gene calls are TRBV14 and TRBJ1-1; 7 bases line up with TRBD1. Germline-derived CDR1 and CDR2 are SGHDN and FVKESK. After removal of 4 bases from V and 1 base from J, the junction contained 0 bases not matched to a gene. The CDR3 runs 13 residues. Here the CDR3 DNA reads TGTGCCAGCAGCCGGGACAGGAACACTGAAGCTTTCTTT. Encoded protein: CASSRDRNTEAFF.

The CDR3 protein is CASRRETNNSPLHF. DNA of the CDR3: TGTGCCAGCCGCCGGGAAACAAATAATTCACCCCTCCACTTT. J is TRBJ1-6 and V is TRBV6-5, with D unresolved. V dropped 8 bases and J dropped 5 bases, with 13 bases sitting between them. The CDR3 consists of 14 residues. Germline V CDR1 and CDR2: MNHEY, SVGAGI.

This sequence joins TRBV29-1 and TRBJ2-7; possible D gene TRBD1, 5 bases. The CDR3 runs 12 residues. V was clipped by 3 bases and J by 5 bases, with 11 bases between them. Germline V gene data show CDR1 as SQVTM and CDR2 as ANQGSEA. For the CDR3, the DNA is TGCAGCGTTGAGGTTGAAGGGGACGAGCAGTACTTC. Its translation: CSVEVEGDEQYF.

The J gene is TRBJ1-3, the V gene TRBV9; D might be TRBD1 (6 bases). Trimming removed 0 bases from V and 0 bases from J, with 10 bases in between. CDR3 length: 16 residues. Germline V CDR1 and CDR2: SGDLS, YYNGEE. The chain's CDR3 is CASSVGTGSSGNTIYF. CDR3 coding DNA: TGTGCCAGCAGCGTAGGTACAGGGTCCTCTGGAAACACCATATATTTT.